One and the same sample provided the 9 T cell receptor beta chains below, sequenced in a study of T cells after yellow fever vaccination (dated by TCRdb to about 2019). The treatment or condition label on this specimen signifies: live attenuated yellow fever vaccine strain. The library came from 5' RACE. TCRdb lists the instrument as Illumina HiSeq 2500. TCRdb ran its own pipeline on the public reads, namely fastp trimming at Q25 and MiXCR clone calling, and kept in-frame beta chains. When rows share a CDR3 protein, they turn into one entry using the most common DNA and genes. Here the sample has about 630,000 distinct CDR3 sequences; more than 9% occur a single time. Under 15% of the sample is in the top ten clones. Here the sequenced sample was PBMCs, taken on the day of the yellow fever booster vaccination. The receptors shown here come from a man aged 30-40 years who received the YFV17D yellow fever vaccine.

In its sample, this clonotype was seen a few times. The V gene is TRBV28, the J gene TRBJ2-2; TRBD1 matches 8 bases. This CDR3 region has 17 residues. The ends lost 3 bases at V and 2 bases at J; junction bases unmatched: 8. Germline values: CDR1 MDHEN, CDR2 SYDVKM. The CDR3 loop is CASSLGAGGSNTGELFF. CDR3 nucleotides: TGTGCCAGCAGTTTGGGGGCAGGGGGCAGCAACACCGGGGAGCTGTTTTTT.

The chain recombines TRBV20-1 with TRBJ2-7, with D possibly being TRBD1 or TRBD2 (5 bases each). The CDR3 length is 12 residues. Per germline, CDR1 DFQATT and CDR2 SNEGSKA (reference sequence). Trimming took off 6 bases at V and 3 bases at J, with 12 bases between the two ends. Here the CDR3 reads CSATGAYYEQYF. The CDR3, as DNA: TGCAGTGCAACCGGGGCATACTACGAGCAGTACTTC.

This clonotype showed up just a few times. The chain recombines TRBV6-5 with TRBJ1-6, with 7 positions matching TRBD1. CDR1 and CDR2 from the germline V gene are MNHEY and SVGAGI. V shed 2 bases and J 7 bases; nucleotides not matched to a gene: 8. CDR3 size: 16 residues. The CDR3 here is CASSYPPPTGNSPLHF. CDR3 nucleotide sequence: TGTGCCAGCAGTTACCCTCCACCGACAGGGAATTCACCCCTCCACTTT.

This clonotype was detected a few times. The V gene is TRBV6-1, the J gene TRBJ2-3, with D unclear. The CDR3 has 14 residues. Germline lookup yields CDR1 MNHNS and CDR2 SASEGT. Trimming stripped 1 base from V and 8 bases from J, with 13 bases between. The chain's CDR3 is CASSEGEVWVTQYF. The CDR3 DNA reads as TGTGCCAGCAGTGAAGGGGAAGTCTGGGTTACGCAGTATTTT.

This clonotype was counted at least ten times. The chain is built from TRBV12-3 or TRBV12-4 and TRBJ2-7; no firm D call. CDR3 length: 12 amino acids. Trimming took 5 bases from V and 3 from J, leaving 8 bases between them. CDR3 DNA: TGTGCCAGCAGTCCCTTGGGCTACGAGCAGTACTTC. Amino acids: CASSPLGYEQYF.

The chain recombines TRBV9 with TRBJ1-5, with D unclear. Trimming cost V 2 bases and J 5 bases, with 5 bases left between them. The germline V gene encodes CDR1 SGDLS and CDR2 YYNGEE. The CDR3 length is 12 residues. This CDR3 is CASSVWDQPQHF. For the CDR3, the DNA is TGTGCCAGCAGCGTGTGGGATCAGCCCCAGCATTTT. Supplemented by reference TRBV9 and TRBJ1-5, the full variable domain reads DSGVTQTPKHLITATGQRVTLRCSPRSGDLSVYWYQQSLDQGLQFLIQYYNGEERAKGNILERFSAQQFPDLHSELNLSSLELGDSALYFCASSVWDQPQHFGDGTRLSIL.

This clonotype has only a few counts. J is TRBJ2-2 and V is TRBV19, with D uncertain. CDR1 is LNHDA and CDR2 is SQIVND in the germline V gene (reference sequence). V was clipped by 8 bases and J by 6 bases, with 7 bases between them. The CDR3 is made up of 11 amino acids. CDR3 nucleotide sequence: TGTGCCAGTCTGGGCCCCGGGGAGCTGTTTTTT. This codes for CASLGPGELFF.

The CDR3 here is CAATGTSWYEQYF. In nucleotides, the CDR3 is TGTGCCGCCACCGGGACTAGTTGGTACGAGCAGTACTTC. This chain connects TRBV10-3 to TRBJ2-7, with 8 bases identical to TRBD2. The J segment lost 4 bases and the V segment lost 11 bases, leaving 10 bases of the junction unmatched. CDR3 length: 13 residues. Germline CDR1 reads ENHRY; CDR2 reads SYGVKD.

This clonotype turned up a few times. V gene TRBV6-5 combines with J gene TRBJ1-3; D ambiguous. Germline-derived CDR1 and CDR2 are MNHEY and SVGAGI. Deletions cut 4 bases from V and 2 bases from J, with 9 bases between. The CDR3 is made up of 14 amino acids. CDR3 coding DNA: TGTGCCAGCAGTTCCTTGAGCCCTGGAAACACCATATATTTT. Translating it yields CASSSLSPGNTIYF.